The clone carrying this T cell receptor (beta chain) was seen more than once but under ten times. Its antigen is not identified. This sample is part of a study of T cell responses to AZD1222 COVID-19 vaccine. Overall study findings and caveats: Vaccine-associated CD4 TCRs ranged over spike, dominating at 160-218 and 743-854. Spike-specific TCR breadth and depth both grew after two AZD1222 doses. Most donors were white British, females outnumbered males, and clonal diversity was possibly underestimated. Per reports, nearly half of all spike-specific TCRs target regions that are unmutated in variants.

Clones were sequenced by immunoSEQ multiplex PCR, and TCRdb holds only the in-frame ones, with some missing. The table includes 100,000 to 150,000 clones, approximately 85% detected once. The sequenced sample was peripheral blood, obtained 28 days after the second dose of the MenACWY control vaccine. The origin of this receptor is an adult who received the MenACWY meningococcal vaccine as a control.

CDR3 protein: CASSLVFKRDGTYEQYF. For the CDR3, the DNA is TGTGCCAGCAGCTTAGTCTTTAAAAGGGACGGAACCTACGAGCAGTACTTC. J is TRBJ2-7 and V is TRBV11-2; D might be TRBD1 or TRBD2, each matching 5 bases. From germline, CDR1 is SGHAT and CDR2 FQNNGV. V lost 1 base and J lost 2, with 18 bases in between. This CDR3 contains 17 residues.